This T cell receptor (beta chain) was recorded in a study of blood T cell repertoires in COVID-19. Study summary: PBMCs, B-cell-depleted T cells, or T cells were the source of the cDNA or gDNA that made up the material.

Cohort placement rested on clinical history that participants reported themselves. All recovered Cohort 3 donors got two negative PCRs, got clearance, or saw symptom resolution. In the study's own analysis: Estimation of nucleated cell counts relied on the amplification of reference gene primers. Profiling relied on immunoSEQ multiplex PCR, and the TCRdb table lists in-frame clones only, not all of them. That table supplies the V and J calls and clone size; D and trimming were determined from the DNA. The sample has under 350,000 clones; roughly 89% are singletons. CDR3 length: 13 amino acids. Germline V lookup: CDR1 MNHEY, CDR2 SVGAGI. V lost 2 bases and J lost 5, with 9 bases in between.

The sequenced material came from PBMCs or T cells enriched from blood (not recorded which). The clonotype originates from a woman aged 40-49 years who had recovered from COVID-19. V and J are TRBV6-5 and TRBJ1-1; D call uncertain. CDR3 in DNA: TGTGCCAGCAGTTACGTCCGAGGGACTGAAGCTTTCTTT. Protein: CASSYVRGTEAFF.